This note documents a single T cell receptor (beta chain) sequence. The ends were cut back, 1 base at V and 4 bases at J, with 13 bases in the middle. The germline V gene has CDR1 MGHRA and CDR2 YSYEKL. This CDR3 comprises 15 residues. This entry belongs to a study of blood T cell repertoires in COVID-19. As for the study in general: Samples representing acute and convalescent COVID-19 were sourced from the United States, Italy and Spain. T cells, B-cell-depleted T cells, or PBMCs provided the cDNA or gDNA that served as material.

In the original analysis: Reference gene primer amplification gave nucleated cell count estimates. Only in-frame clones appear in the TCRdb table, and some are missing; sequencing was by immunoSEQ multiplex PCR. V and J calls and clone size come straight from that table; D and trimming were deduced from the DNA. The sample has around 160,000 clones, about nine tenths seen once. The gene calls are TRBV4-1 and TRBJ1-2; D perhaps matches TRBD1 (6 bases). This sequence was found in a human donor in a cohort sampled during active COVID-19. The sequenced sample was peripheral blood. The CDR3 is CASSQATGSSYGYTF. In DNA, the CDR3 is TGCGCCAGCAGCCAAGCTACAGGGAGTAGCTATGGCTACACCTTC.